The 15 T cell receptor beta chains reported below all come from one sample, sequenced in a study of T cells in Graves' hyperthyroidism and ophthalmopathy. Amplification yielded TCR beta CDR3 regions, with RNA transcripts as the source. The study used the HTBI primer set for a first-round RT-PCR of the TCR CDR3. MiXCR, run by TCRdb on the multiplex PCR reads, gives a single entry per CDR3 protein. The sample gives around 350,000 distinct CDR3 sequences, around 25% of which show up once; 73% is in the top ten. Source material: blood. These receptor sequences come from a man between 50 and 59 years old with Graves' hyperthyroidism.

The chain carries TRBV28 and TRBJ1-1, with 7 bases that match TRBD1. This CDR3 comprises 12 residues. Germline CDR1 and CDR2: MDHEN and SYDVKM. Unmatched junction bases numbered 3, after V lost 7 bases and J lost 4 bases. Written as DNA, the CDR3 is TGTGCCAGCAACCCAGGGGGCACTGAAGCTTTCTTT. Translation gives CASNPGGTEAFF.

This clonotype was detected ten times or more. J is TRBJ1-1 and V is TRBV28; D remains unclear. CDR3 length: 12 residues. Germline lookup yields CDR1 MDHEN and CDR2 SYDVKM. V gave up 7 bases and J gave up 3 bases, with 9 bases separating them. The CDR3 loop is CASNSFDTEAFF. Here the CDR3 DNA reads TGTGCCAGCAATAGTTTCGACACTGAAGCTTTCTTT. The variable domain in full, completed from reference TRBV28 and TRBJ1-1, reads DVKVTQSSRYLVKRTGEKVFLECVQDMDHENMFWYRQDPGLGLRLIYFSYDVKMKEKGDIPEGYSVSREKKERFSLILESASTNQTSMYLCASNSFDTEAFFGQGTRLTVV.

This clonotype was counted only a few times. The gene calls are TRBV7-3 and TRBJ1-1; D gene uncertain. The CDR3 extends over 13 amino acids. V shed 3 bases and J shed 0 bases, with 5 bases lying between them. In germline, CDR1 is SGHTA, CDR2 FQGTGA. For the CDR3, the DNA is TGTGCCAGCAGCTTCGAACTGAACACTGAAGCTTTCTTT. This translates into CASSFELNTEAFF.

This clonotype was counted only a few times. The CDR3 DNA reads as TGTGCCAGCAGTTCGCCATCTCGACAGACTTACGAGCAGTACTTC. This encodes CASSSPSRQTYEQYF. The gene calls are TRBV27 and TRBJ2-7, with TRBD1 as a possible D gene (5 bases). Trimming pared 4 bases from V and 4 bases from J, leaving 17 bases between. Germline V gene data show CDR1 as MNHEY and CDR2 as SMNVEV (reference sequence). The CDR3 extends over 15 amino acids.

This clonotype has just a few counts. The gene calls are TRBV12-3 or TRBV12-4 and TRBJ2-5; TRBD2 aligns across 14 bases. The CDR3 extends over 15 amino acids. V dropped 8 bases and J dropped 4; count of bases not matched to a gene: 6. As DNA, the CDR3 is TGTGCCAGCGGGACTAGCGGGAGTAGAGGAGAGACCCAGTACTTC. Translating gives CASGTSGSRGETQYF.

This clonotype showed up just a few times. The genes are TRBV19 and TRBJ2-3; D possibly corresponds to TRBD1 (6 bases). The germline V gene encodes CDR1 LNHDA and CDR2 SQIVND (reference sequence). This CDR3 spans 17 amino acids. V shed 3 bases and J shed 5 bases, with 21 bases lying between them. The CDR3 nucleotides are TGTGCCAGTAGTATTGGAACCGGGACATCGAAGGGAGATACGCAGTATTTT. Residues: CASSIGTGTSKGDTQYF.

The chain has TRBV28 and TRBJ2-7; no firm D call. V dropped 3 bases and J dropped 0 bases, with 9 bases sitting between them. CDR3 length: 14 amino acids. Germline V gene data show CDR1 as MDHEN and CDR2 as SYDVKM. The CDR3 loop is CASSFYGDSYEQYF. CDR3 sequence (DNA): TGTGCCAGCAGTTTTTATGGGGACTCCTACGAGCAGTACTTC.

On this clonotype itself: A much larger clone lies one base from this, so it may be a read error. J is TRBJ1-1 and V is TRBV3-1; D may be TRBD1 (5 bases). CDR3 length: 14 residues. Germline V lookup: CDR1 LGHDT, CDR2 YNNKEL (reference sequence). CDR3 nucleotide sequence: TGTGCCAGCAGCCAGGCAGGGAGGAGCACTGAAGCTCTCTTT. It encodes CASSQAGRSTEALF.

At least ten counts were recorded for this clonotype. The chain couples TRBV12-3 or TRBV12-4 to TRBJ2-1; a weak D match, TRBD2 (6 bases). This CDR3 spans 15 amino acids. The V gene lost 7 bases and the J gene lost 0 bases, with 13 bases spanning the gap. The CDR3 bases are TGTGCCAGCACCCTAGCGCCGAGCTCCTACAATGAGCAGTTCTTC. It encodes CASTLAPSSYNEQFF.

This clonotype came up a few times. The chain employs TRBV11-3 and TRBJ2-7; D perhaps matches TRBD2 (5 bases). Germline values: CDR1 SGHNT, CDR2 YENEEA. This CDR3 has 15 residues. V lost 0 bases and J 3 bases, leaving 12 bases between the germline ends. The CDR3: CASSLDGPGGYEQYF. The CDR3 DNA follows: TGTGCCAGCAGCTTAGACGGCCCAGGAGGCTACGAGCAGTACTTC.

The chain is built from TRBV5-8 and TRBJ1-1, with TRBD1 matching 7 bases. Looked up from germline, CDR1 is SGHTS and CDR2 is YDEGEE. The CDR3 length is 15 residues. The trim removed 4 bases at V and 4 bases at J, leaving 10 bases unmatched. The CDR3: CASSTPGPGGTEAFF. As DNA, the CDR3 is TGTGCCAGCAGCACCCCGGGACCAGGGGGCACTGAAGCTTTCTTT.

The V call is TRBV19, the J call TRBJ2-3; 9 bases agree with TRBD1. The CDR3 length is 16 residues. V gave up 4 bases and J gave up 1 base; unmatched junction bases: 6. The germline V gene has CDR1 LNHDA and CDR2 SQIVND (reference sequence). CDR3 sequence reads: CASSNPRDRGTDTQYF. The CDR3 nucleotides are TGTGCCAGTAGTAACCCCCGGGACAGGGGCACAGATACGCAGTATTTT.

The sample holds many counts of this clonotype. The V call is TRBV12-3 or TRBV12-4, the J call TRBJ2-1; perhaps TRBD1 as D (6 bases). There are 15 residues in the CDR3. V lost 5 bases to trimming and J lost 2 bases, with 13 bases between them. CDR3 region: CASSNRVGAYNEQFF. CDR3 coding DNA: TGTGCCAGCAGTAACAGGGTAGGAGCCTACAATGAGCAGTTCTTC.

This clonotype was seen ten or more times. The V gene is TRBV28, the J gene TRBJ2-5; perhaps TRBD1 as D (6 bases). The CDR3 extends over 15 amino acids. Germline assignment: CDR1 MDHEN and CDR2 SYDVKM. The ends were cut back, 4 bases at V and 1 base at J, with 13 bases in the middle. The CDR3 sequence is CASSYLGQLQETQYF. CDR3 sequence (DNA): TGTGCCAGCAGTTACCTCGGACAGCTCCAAGAGACCCAGTACTTC.

The V and J genes are TRBV7-9 and TRBJ2-5, with D possibly being TRBD2 (7 bases). The CDR3 sequence is 15 residues long. Germline assignment: CDR1 SEHNR and CDR2 FQNEAQ (reference sequence). Trimming removed 0 bases from V and 4 bases from J, with 12 bases in between. CDR3 bases: TGTGCCAGCAGCTTAGCGGGACGGGGGGCAGAGACCCAGTACTTC. Its protein product is CASSLAGRGAETQYF. Together with reference TRBV7-9 and TRBJ2-5, the CDR3 gives the full variable domain: DTGVSQNPRHKITKRGQNVTFRCDPISEHNRLYWYRQTLGQGPEFLTYFQNEAQLEKSRLLSDRFSAERPKGSFSTLEIQRTEQGDSAMYLCASSLAGRGAETQYFGPGTRLLVL.